These T cell receptor beta chains were read from a single sample in a study of T cell responses to AZD1222 COVID-19 vaccine. Profiled with immunoSEQ multiplex PCR; TCRdb holds only in-frame clones, not every one. The profile shows 100,000 to 150,000 clones, about 87% of them singletons. The sequencing used peripheral blood, collected on day 0 of AZD1222 vaccination. These receptors came from an adult in good health. Each CDR3 is given with its conserved first and last residue. The D gene is left open where the match is weak. The size of a clone is reported for some rows only, either as once, few or many, or as a class for expanded clones.

clone size: NA; V gene: TRBV28; J gene: TRBJ1-2; D gene: NA; CDR3 protein: CASREVDRIDGYTF; CDR3 DNA: TGTGCCAGCAGGGAGGTCGACAGGATTGATGGCTACACCTTC
clone size: few; V gene: TRBV10-2; J gene: TRBJ1-1; D gene: NA; CDR3 protein: CASSEWGDTEAFF; CDR3 DNA: TGCGCCAGCAGTGAATGGGGGGACACTGAAGCTTTCTTT
clone size: NA; V gene: TRBV5-8; J gene: TRBJ2-2; D gene: NA; CDR3 protein: CASSRRWDTGELFF; CDR3 DNA: TGTGCCAGCAGTCGACGCTGGGACACCGGGGAGCTGTTTTTT
clone size: NA; V gene: TRBV2; J gene: TRBJ2-1; D gene: NA; CDR3 protein: CASSPTSWSSYNEQFF; CDR3 DNA: TGTGCCAGCAGTCCAACTAGCTGGAGCTCCTACAATGAGCAGTTCTTC
clone size: NA; V gene: TRBV5-1; J gene: TRBJ1-3; D gene: NA; CDR3 protein: CASSLESGNTIYF; CDR3 DNA: TGCGCCAGCAGCTTGGAGTCTGGAAACACCATATATTTT
clone size: few; V gene: TRBV27; J gene: TRBJ1-5; D gene: NA; CDR3 protein: CASRRQANYQPQHF; CDR3 DNA: TGTGCCAGCCGTCGACAGGCAAATTATCAGCCCCAGCATTTT
clone size: NA; V gene: TRBV28; J gene: TRBJ1-2; D gene: NA; CDR3 protein: CASRGTRYGYTF; CDR3 DNA: TGTGCCAGCAGAGGGACTCGCTATGGCTACACCTTC
clone size: NA; V gene: TRBV5-1; J gene: TRBJ2-7; D gene: TRBD1; CDR3 protein: CASSPRQGTHEQYF; CDR3 DNA: TGCGCCAGCAGCCCTAGACAGGGTACCCACGAGCAGTACTTC
clone size: NA; V gene: TRBV10-3; J gene: TRBJ1-6; D gene: NA; CDR3 protein: CAITPTETGSPLHF; CDR3 DNA: TGTGCCATCACCCCGACTGAGACAGGCTCACCCCTCCACTTT
clone size: NA; V gene: TRBV6-6; J gene: TRBJ1-4; D gene: NA; CDR3 protein: CASSLGVGSGEKLFF; CDR3 DNA: TGTGCCAGCTCGTTGGGGGTCGGGTCGGGTGAAAAACTGTTTTTT
clone size: NA; V gene: TRBV6-6; J gene: TRBJ1-2; D gene: TRBD1; CDR3 protein: CASSPTGQGAMDYGYTF; CDR3 DNA: TGTGCCAGCAGTCCCACGGGACAGGGGGCCATGGACTATGGCTACACCTTC
clone size: NA; V gene: TRBV11-3; J gene: TRBJ2-1; D gene: NA; CDR3 protein: CASSGYNEQFF; CDR3 DNA: TGTGCCAGCAGCGGGTACAATGAGCAGTTCTTC
clone size: NA; V gene: TRBV30; J gene: TRBJ1-6; D gene: NA; CDR3 protein: CAWKYWNSPLHF; CDR3 DNA: TGTGCCTGGAAGTATTGGAATTCACCCCTCCACTTT
clone size: NA; V gene: TRBV6-5; J gene: TRBJ2-7; D gene: NA; CDR3 protein: CASTPGGVDSYEQYF; CDR3 DNA: TGTGCCAGCACCCCCGGAGGGGTCGATTCCTACGAGCAGTACTTC
clone size: few; V gene: TRBV5-5; J gene: TRBJ1-4; D gene: TRBD1; CDR3 protein: CASRRDSNNEKLFF; CDR3 DNA: TGTGCCAGCAGGCGGGACAGCAACAATGAAAAACTGTTTTTT
clone size: few; V gene: TRBV24-1; J gene: TRBJ1-2; D gene: NA; CDR3 protein: CATSDGRYGYTF; CDR3 DNA: TGTGCCACCAGTGACGGACGGTATGGCTACACCTTC
clone size: NA; V gene: TRBV27; J gene: TRBJ2-2; D gene: TRBD2; CDR3 protein: CASSRLAGAFHRELFF; CDR3 DNA: TGTGCCAGCAGTCGACTAGCGGGGGCCTTTCACCGGGAGCTGTTTTTT
clone size: NA; V gene: TRBV2; J gene: TRBJ2-3; D gene: NA; CDR3 protein: CASSTGGGTDTQYF; CDR3 DNA: TGTGCCAGCAGTACGGGCGGGGGCACAGATACGCAGTATTTT
clone size: few; V gene: TRBV27; J gene: TRBJ2-1; D gene: TRBD2; CDR3 protein: CASSWTSGSDEQFF; CDR3 DNA: TGTGCCAGCAGCTGGACTAGCGGGAGTGATGAGCAGTTCTTC
clone size: NA; V gene: TRBV18; J gene: TRBJ1-6; D gene: NA; CDR3 protein: CASSLSRSNSPLHF; CDR3 DNA: TGTGCCAGCTCACTTAGCAGGAGTAATTCACCCCTCCACTTT
clone size: NA; V gene: TRBV15; J gene: TRBJ2-7; D gene: TRBD2; CDR3 protein: CATRTSGTPYEQYF; CDR3 DNA: TGTGCCACCAGGACTAGCGGGACCCCCTACGAGCAGTACTTC
clone size: NA; V gene: TRBV5-8; J gene: TRBJ1-4; D gene: NA; CDR3 protein: CASSSAAPTNEKLFF; CDR3 DNA: TGTGCCAGCAGCTCGGCAGCCCCAACTAATGAAAAACTGTTTTTT
clone size: NA; V gene: TRBV13; J gene: TRBJ2-2; D gene: NA; CDR3 protein: CASSSLKGSGELFF; CDR3 DNA: TGTGCCAGCAGCTCCCTTAAGGGATCCGGGGAGCTGTTTTTT
clone size: NA; V gene: TRBV7-8; J gene: TRBJ1-2; D gene: NA; CDR3 protein: CASSLGGNIYGYTF; CDR3 DNA: TGTGCCAGCAGCTTGGGAGGGAATATCTATGGCTACACCTTC
clone size: NA; V gene: TRBV9; J gene: TRBJ2-1; D gene: NA; CDR3 protein: CASSVGGGSSYNEQFF; CDR3 DNA: TGTGCCAGCAGCGTAGGAGGAGGGAGCTCCTACAATGAGCAGTTCTTC
clone size: NA; V gene: TRBV18; J gene: TRBJ1-1; D gene: NA; CDR3 protein: CASSESTGPNTEAFF; CDR3 DNA: TGTGCCAGCTCAGAATCGACAGGACCGAACACTGAAGCTTTCTTT
clone size: NA; V gene: TRBV5-8; J gene: TRBJ2-1; D gene: NA; CDR3 protein: CASSSSTGVSPYNEQFF; CDR3 DNA: TGTGCCAGCAGCTCATCGACTGGAGTTAGTCCCTACAATGAGCAGTTCTTC
clone size: NA; V gene: TRBV27; J gene: TRBJ1-6; D gene: NA; CDR3 protein: CASGQSVNSPLHF; CDR3 DNA: TGTGCCAGCGGACAGTCTGTAAATTCACCCCTCCACTTT
clone size: NA; V gene: TRBV6-1; J gene: TRBJ2-1; D gene: NA; CDR3 protein: CASSENRVSYNEQFF; CDR3 DNA: TGTGCCAGCAGTGAAAACAGGGTTTCGTACAATGAGCAGTTCTTC
clone size: once; V gene: TRBV28; J gene: TRBJ2-7; D gene: NA; CDR3 protein: CASSWRLFEEQYF; CDR3 DNA: TGTGCCAGCAGTTGGAGACTTTTTGAAGAGCAGTACTTC
clone size: NA; V gene: TRBV27; J gene: TRBJ2-7; D gene: NA; CDR3 protein: CASSFITGLTPYEQYF; CDR3 DNA: TGTGCCAGCAGTTTTATCACAGGGCTTACTCCCTACGAGCAGTACTTC
clone size: NA; V gene: TRBV3-1/TRBV3-2; J gene: TRBJ2-3; D gene: TRBD2; CDR3 protein: CASSQGTSGNTDTQYF; CDR3 DNA: TGTGCCAGCAGCCAGGGGACTAGCGGGAATACAGATACGCAGTATTTT
clone size: few; V gene: TRBV5-4; J gene: TRBJ2-1; D gene: TRBD2; CDR3 protein: CASSPPPSGTGHNEQFF; CDR3 DNA: TGTGCCAGCAGCCCCCCCCCTAGCGGGACGGGCCACAATGAGCAGTTCTTC
clone size: NA; V gene: TRBV28; J gene: TRBJ2-7; D gene: NA; CDR3 protein: CASSFRHEQYF; CDR3 DNA: TGTGCCAGCAGTTTCCGTCACGAGCAGTACTTC
clone size: NA; V gene: TRBV5-1; J gene: TRBJ1-1; D gene: TRBD1; CDR3 protein: CASSLFGQGRTEAFF; CDR3 DNA: TGCGCCAGCAGCTTGTTCGGACAGGGGAGGACTGAAGCTTTCTTT